These T cell receptor beta chains were read from a single sample in a study of blood T cell repertoires in COVID-19. Sequencing used immunoSEQ multiplex PCR; TCRdb keeps in-frame clones, though not all of them. In the table there are some 150,000 clones, around 90% of which are singletons. The sequencing input was peripheral blood. The receptors here all came from a human donor in a cohort sampled during active COVID-19. The CDR3 runs from the conserved cysteine through the conserved F or W. The D gene is left open where the match is weak. Some rows have no size entry. The others give once, few or many, or a class for an expanded clone.

D	size	V	J	DNA	CDR3
.	.	TRBV6-5	TRBJ1-6	TGTGCCAGCAGCCCGAGGGGGGGTAATTCACCCCTCCACTTT	CASSPRGGNSPLHF
TRBD2	.	TRBV4-1	TRBJ2-1	TGCGCCAGCAGCCTCACCGGTGGGCCTCCGCGACTAGCGGGGGAGACTTACAATGAGCAGTTCTTC	CASSLTGGPPRLAGETYNEQFF
TRBD2	.	TRBV30	TRBJ2-3	TGTGCCTGGAATCTGGGGGCCCAGCGGGGGGGCGGCACAGATACGCAGTATTTT	CAWNLGAQRGGGTDTQYF
.	few	TRBV6-1	TRBJ1-2	TGTGCCAGCAGTGAACGAAGACGGGATTATGGCTACACCTTC	CASSERRRDYGYTF
TRBD1	.	TRBV6-5	TRBJ1-2	TGTGCCAGCAGACTCCGGGGCAGGGGGTCGGATGGCTACACCTTC	CASRLRGRGSDGYTF
.	.	TRBV6-5	TRBJ2-1	TGTGCCAGCAGTACGGGACAAAACAATGAGCAGTTCTTC	CASSTGQNNEQFF
.	few	TRBV19	TRBJ1-5	TGTGCCAGTAGTGCCGAGAGCGGGACACCTCAGCCCCAGCATTTT	CASSAESGTPQPQHF
.	.	TRBV18	TRBJ1-1	TGTGCCAGCTCCCGTGGGGAGACTGAGGCTTTCTTT	CASSRGETEAFF
TRBD2	.	TRBV28	TRBJ2-1	TGTGCCAGCAGGGCCGGGACTAGCGGGGGGGGTCAGTTCTTC	CASRAGTSGGGQFF
.	.	TRBV30	TRBJ2-5	TGTGCCTGCGAAATTGGAGGGCAAGAGACCCAGTACTTC	CACEIGGQETQYF
TRBD2	.	TRBV11-3	TRBJ2-3	TGTGCCAGCAGCTTAGAATCTGCGGGGGGACCCACAGATACGCAGTATTTT	CASSLESAGGPTDTQYF
TRBD1	.	TRBV5-1	TRBJ1-2	TGCGCCAGCAGCTTGGACAGGGGGGTGGAAGGCTACACCTTC	CASSLDRGVEGYTF
.	.	TRBV27	TRBJ2-7	TGTGCCAGCAGTTTATCGGCGGGTAGTGGCTCCTACGAGCAGTACTTC	CASSLSAGSGSYEQYF
.	.	TRBV9	TRBJ2-7	TGTGCCAGCAGCGTAGGAAGGGAGGCTAGCATCGGCGAGCAGTACTTC	CASSVGREASIGEQYF
.	.	TRBV10-3	TRBJ2-3	TGTGCCATCAGTATAACTGGACAGTCGGGAGATACGCAGTATTTT	CAISITGQSGDTQYF
.	.	TRBV7-9	TRBJ2-6	TGTGCCAGCAGCTTAGCGGGCCCCTTCGCTCCCTCTGGGGCCAACGTCCTGACTTTC	CASSLAGPFAPSGANVLTF
.	.	TRBV27	TRBJ2-5	TGTGCCAGCAGTCATGGGGGCCGAGAAGAGACCCAGTACTTC	CASSHGGREETQYF
.	few	TRBV6-7	TRBJ2-7	TGTGCCAGCAGTTACGCTCTAGACTATTCCTACGAGCAGTACTTC	CASSYALDYSYEQYF
.	.	TRBV9	TRBJ2-6	TGTGCCAGCAGCGTAGAGTCAGGGATCAACGTCCTGACTTTC	CASSVESGINVLTF
TRBD1	.	TRBV24-1	TRBJ2-2	TGTGCCACCAGTGATCAGACAGGGACCGGGGAGCTGTTTTTT	CATSDQTGTGELFF
.	.	TRBV18	TRBJ2-1	TGTGCCAGCTCACCACGAGACTTGTTAAGCTCCTACAATGAGCAGTTCTTC	CASSPRDLLSSYNEQFF
.	few	TRBV28	TRBJ2-7	TGTGCCAGCAGAACCCGGGACAGGAGACTTAGCGGGCCTCACTTC	CASRTRDRRLSGPHF
.	.	TRBV4-1	TRBJ2-3	TGCGCCAGCAGCCAACCGCTAGCAAAAGATACGCAGTATTTT	CASSQPLAKDTQYF
TRBD1	.	TRBV6-4	TRBJ2-3	TGTGCCAGCAGCGAAACGACAGGGAGCCCTCTTAGTACGCAGTATTTT	CASSETTGSPLSTQYF
.	.	TRBV28	TRBJ2-7	TGTGCCAGCAGTATCCCACAGATTCTCTACGAGCAGTACTTC	CASSIPQILYEQYF
TRBD1	.	TRBV2	TRBJ1-6	TGTGCCAGCCGGTCGGGACAGGCTGGTCAGGCCCCCCTCCACTTT	CASRSGQAGQAPLHF
.	once	TRBV25-1	TRBJ1-2	TGTGCCAGCAGCGGACAGTTTCTCTATGGCTACACCTTC	CASSGQFLYGYTF
.	.	TRBV5-6	TRBJ1-2	TGTGCCAGCAGCTTGTTGTCGGGATATGGCTACACCTTC	CASSLLSGYGYTF
TRBD1	once	TRBV12-5	TRBJ2-1	TGTGCTAGTGGTCCCCGGGACAGCCCTTGGGGTGAGCAGTTCTTC	CASGPRDSPWGEQFF
.	.	TRBV5-6	TRBJ2-1	TGTGCCAGCAGCTTGGAGGCAGGCTCCTACAATGAGCAGTTCTTC	CASSLEAGSYNEQFF
TRBD1	.	TRBV7-6	TRBJ2-2	TGTGCCAGCAGACCGGACAGGGACGCCGGGGAGCTGTTTTTT	CASRPDRDAGELFF
.	.	TRBV30	TRBJ2-2	TGTGCCTGGAGTCCGCAGGGCGGACGGAGTTGGGAGCTGTTTTTT	CAWSPQGGRSWELFF
.	.	TRBV28	TRBJ1-1	TGTGCCAGCAGCCCCCCCGGGCAGGGGAACACTGAAGCTTTCTTT	CASSPPGQGNTEAFF
TRBD2	.	TRBV5-5	TRBJ2-3	TGTGCCAGCAGTCGACTAGCGGCCGGCGGGAGCACAGATACGCAGTATTTT	CASSRLAAGGSTDTQYF
TRBD2	.	TRBV3-1/TRBV3-2	TRBJ2-1	TGTGCCAGCAGCCTGACTAGCGTTTCCTACAATGAGCAGTTCTTC	CASSLTSVSYNEQFF
.	.	TRBV5-1	TRBJ2-1	TGCGCCAGCAGTCCGGCGGGGGCATACAATGAGCAGTTCTTC	CASSPAGAYNEQFF
.	.	TRBV5-1	TRBJ2-6	TGCGCCAGCAGCTTGGTAGAGGAAGAATACTCTATCTCTGGGGCCAACGTCCTGACTTTC	CASSLVEEEYSISGANVLTF
TRBD1	many	TRBV7-8	TRBJ1-6	TGTGCCAGCAGCTTACCAGGGGGGCGGTCACCCCTCCACTTT	CASSLPGGRSPLHF
.	.	TRBV7-8	TRBJ2-7	TGTGCCAGCAGCTTAGGTACAGGCTCCTACGAGCAGTACTTC	CASSLGTGSYEQYF
TRBD1	.	TRBV10-3	TRBJ1-5	TGTGCCATCAATGACAGGGGTGGCAATCAGCCCCAGCATTTT	CAINDRGGNQPQHF
.	.	TRBV11-2	TRBJ1-3	TGTGCCAGCAGCCAAGGGGTTCCGACTGGAAACACCATATATTTT	CASSQGVPTGNTIYF
.	.	TRBV28	TRBJ1-2	TGTGCCATCCTGGTCCAGGGGTTTAACTATGGCTACACCTTC	CAILVQGFNYGYTF
TRBD1	.	TRBV18	TRBJ2-5	TGTGCCAGCTCACCAGCGACAGGGGAAGAGACCCAGTACTTC	CASSPATGEETQYF
.	.	TRBV6-1	TRBJ2-2	TGTGCCAGCAGTGAGACCCTAGCGAACACCGGGGAGCTGTTTTTT	CASSETLANTGELFF
.	once	TRBV30	TRBJ2-5	TGTGCCTGGAAGGGCCTCGGGGAAGAGACCCAGTACTTC	CAWKGLGEETQYF
TRBD1	.	TRBV4-1	TRBJ1-2	TGCGCCAGCAGCCCCCGACAGGGGGCTAACTATGGCTACACCTTC	CASSPRQGANYGYTF
.	.	TRBV3-1/TRBV3-2	TRBJ1-1	TGTGCCAGCAAGACAGGACAGAACACTGAAGCTTTCTTT	CASKTGQNTEAFF
.	.	TRBV5-3	TRBJ1-2	TGTGCCAGAAGCTTGCTGCCCGTAGAAGACTATGGCTACACCTTC	CARSLLPVEDYGYTF
.	.	TRBV18	TRBJ2-2	TGTGCCAGCACACGGGGCGCCGGGGAGCTGTTTTTT	CASTRGAGELFF
.	.	TRBV11-3	TRBJ2-7	TGTGCCAGCAGCCCCTCAGGACAGCCCTACGAGCAGTACTTC	CASSPSGQPYEQYF
.	.	TRBV4-2	TRBJ1-5	TGTGCCAGCAGCCAAGATCTAGGGGTTAGCAATCAGCCCCAGCATTTT	CASSQDLGVSNQPQHF
TRBD1	.	TRBV5-1	TRBJ1-6	TGCGCCAGCAGCTCGCAGGGGGCGGATAATTCACCCCTCCACTTT	CASSSQGADNSPLHF
.	.	TRBV5-1	TRBJ2-5	TGCGCCAGCAGCCCGATCGGGGGGCTACAAGAGACCCAGTACTTC	CASSPIGGLQETQYF
.	.	TRBV12-3/TRBV12-4	TRBJ1-2	TGTGCCAGCACCCTTGGGGGGGACTATGGCTACACCTTC	CASTLGGDYGYTF
TRBD1	few	TRBV9	TRBJ2-1	TGTGCCAGCAGCGTAGGGGACAGGGGATTTTTAGGCAATGAGCAGTTCTTC	CASSVGDRGFLGNEQFF
TRBD2	.	TRBV3-1/TRBV3-2	TRBJ2-2	TGTGCCAGCAGCCGAGCGGGAGTGAACACCGGGGAGCTGTTTTTT	CASSRAGVNTGELFF
TRBD1	.	TRBV19	TRBJ2-7	TGTGCCAGTGCGGACAGGGTCGAGCAGTACTTC	CASADRVEQYF